The T cell receptor (beta chain) described here comes from a study of post-analysis software for immune sequencing data. Study-level background: Included among the disease courses, which were recorded for the cohort, were relapsing-remitting, secondary progressive and progressive-relapsing multiple sclerosis. Overall study findings and caveats: By F measure, strong co-clustering occurred among samples prepared in the same batch. The normalized Chao1 diversity of multiple sclerosis patients was significantly lower than that of controls.

About this clonotype: Its antigen is not identified.

cDNA libraries for TCR beta contained unique molecular identifiers. A single record per CDR3 protein comes from TCRdb applying MiXCR to the PCR reads. The table records hundreds of thousands of distinct CDR3 sequences, under 70% of them present only once. The source is a girl between 5 and 17 years old with multiple sclerosis. Sequencing input: blood.

The CDR3 DNA reads TGTGCCATCAGTCGGAGGGATGGGAACACCGGGGAGCTGTTTTTT. It specifies CAISRRDGNTGELFF. The chain carries TRBV10-3 and TRBJ2-2; the D gene is possibly TRBD2 (6 bases). Trimming cost V 5 bases and J 1 base, with 11 bases left between them. The CDR3 sequence is 15 residues long. CDR1 is ENHRY and CDR2 is SYGVKD in the germline V gene.